This T cell receptor (beta chain) appears in the sequencing data of a study of blood T cell repertoires in COVID-19 (TCRdb year 2020). Background on the whole study: Recovered participants in ImmuneRACE Cohort 3 were defined as having two consecutive negative NP/OP PCR tests, clearance from a healthcare professional, or resolution of symptoms. A freely available public database, intended as a resource for researchers studying the immune response to SARS-CoV-2, is where the repertoires were released. Samples from collaborators originated in the United States, Italy and Spain and spanned both the acute and convalescent phases of COVID-19. A de-identified subject ID, COVID-19 status, age in years and sex were almost always included in the sample metadata. Subjects who had been exposed to COVID-19, were actively infected with it, or had recovered from it provided the deeply sampled blood TCRbeta repertoires that made up the dataset. Samples came from the ongoing ImmuneRACE study (first 160 participants) plus 1,254 subjects from 6 global collaborators. HLA class I and class II types, where available, came from metadata supplied by the sample provider rather than from assay-based typing. The material from the prospective study consisted of cDNA or gDNA derived from T cells, B-cell-depleted T cells, or PBMCs. Study-wide conclusions, independent of this receptor: Clinical and demographic metadata were provided uncurated, with the amount varying by source and participant.

Of note for this clone: The antigen this receptor binds is unknown. Base qualities are missing; no much larger clone stands one base away.

The germline V gene supplies CDR1 SGHTA and CDR2 FQGNSA. V ends up 0 bases short and J 2 bases short, with an unmatched junction base count of 4. The CDR3, cysteine through phenylalanine, is 16 amino acids long. The kept DNA is CDR3 alone, 48 bases in frame from the first base. TCRbeta CDR3 regions were amplified from genomic DNA using the immunoSEQ Assay, a bias-controlled multiplex PCR. The study's processing was this. Nucleated cell counts per sample were estimated from amplification of reference gene primers within the assay. To quantify the absolute abundance of each unique TCRbeta CDR3 rearrangement, sequence reads were collapsed and filtered. For each sample, productive Simpson clonality was calculated as the square root of Simpson's diversity index across productive rearrangements. In TCRdb, the immuneACCESS table is reduced to in-frame sequences with V and J assigned. These tables do not hold every clone; where another copy was compared, an unresolved V gene accounts for under half, and the others remain unexplained. Clone size and V and J calls were adopted from that table, with D and trimming inferred from the DNA. In this sample the table shows approximately 360,000 clones, around 87% of which occur a single time. The top ten clones comprise 1.5% to 2% of the sample.

Participants in the prospective study were enrolled through a virtual design, were aged 18 to 89 years, and lived in under 25 United States geographic areas. In the prospective study, participants were assigned to cohorts based on the clinical history participants reported in a screening survey and a study questionnaire. Each participant in the prospective study had whole blood, serum and a nasopharyngeal or oropharyngeal swab collected by mobile phlebotomists. Prospective study participants could optionally give additional blood draws and questionnaires over an approximately two-month period. Blood samples from the prospective study were shipped frozen or at room temperature prior to DNA extraction.

The sample consisted of PBMCs or T cells enriched from blood (not recorded which). The TCR comes from a man aged 35-49 years in a cohort exposed to, infected with or recovered from COVID-19 (not recorded which). The chain is encoded by TRBV7-2 joined to TRBJ2-1; TRBD2 matches 7 bases in the middle. At the DNA level, the sequence is TGTGCCAGCAGCTTAGCCAGCGGGGCAACCTACAATGAGCAGTTCTTC. Translated, this gives CASSLASGATYNEQFF.